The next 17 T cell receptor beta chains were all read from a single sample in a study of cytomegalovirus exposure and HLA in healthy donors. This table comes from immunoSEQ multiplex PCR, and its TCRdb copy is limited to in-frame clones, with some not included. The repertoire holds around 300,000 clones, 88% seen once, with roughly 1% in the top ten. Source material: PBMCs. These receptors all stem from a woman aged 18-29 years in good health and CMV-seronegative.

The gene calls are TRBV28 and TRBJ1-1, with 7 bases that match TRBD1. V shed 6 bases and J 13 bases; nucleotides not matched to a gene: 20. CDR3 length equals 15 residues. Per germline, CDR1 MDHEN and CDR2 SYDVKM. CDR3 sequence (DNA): TGTGCCAGCAGCACCCTCCGAGGGGGCGCCTCAGGGGTTTTCTTT. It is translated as CASSTLRGGASGVFF.

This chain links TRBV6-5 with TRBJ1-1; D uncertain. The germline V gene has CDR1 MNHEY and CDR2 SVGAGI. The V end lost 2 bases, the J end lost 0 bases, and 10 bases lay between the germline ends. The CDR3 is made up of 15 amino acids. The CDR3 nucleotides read TGTGCCAGCAGTTACCGGCAGGTCATGAACACTGAAGCTTTCTTT. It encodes CASSYRQVMNTEAFF.

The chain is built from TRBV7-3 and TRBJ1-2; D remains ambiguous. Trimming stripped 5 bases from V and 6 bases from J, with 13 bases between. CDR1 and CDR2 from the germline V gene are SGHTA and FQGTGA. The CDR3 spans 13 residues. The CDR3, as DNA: TGTGCCAGCAGCCCCCGGCCCGGGGATGGCTACACCTTC. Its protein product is CASSPRPGDGYTF.

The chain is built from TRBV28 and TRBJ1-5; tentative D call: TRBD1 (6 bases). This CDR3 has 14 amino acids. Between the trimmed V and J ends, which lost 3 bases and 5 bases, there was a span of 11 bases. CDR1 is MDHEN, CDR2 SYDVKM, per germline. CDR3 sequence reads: CASSFGQIYQPQHF. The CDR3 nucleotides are TGTGCCAGCAGTTTCGGACAGATCTATCAGCCCCAGCATTTT.

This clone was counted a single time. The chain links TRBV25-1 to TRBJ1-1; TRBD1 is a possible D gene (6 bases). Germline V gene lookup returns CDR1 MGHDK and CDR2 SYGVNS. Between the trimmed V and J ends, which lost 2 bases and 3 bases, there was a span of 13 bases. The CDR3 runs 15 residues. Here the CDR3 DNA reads TGTGCCAGCAGTGAAGGGGGATCAGGGGACACTGAAGCTTTCTTT. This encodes CASSEGGSGDTEAFF.

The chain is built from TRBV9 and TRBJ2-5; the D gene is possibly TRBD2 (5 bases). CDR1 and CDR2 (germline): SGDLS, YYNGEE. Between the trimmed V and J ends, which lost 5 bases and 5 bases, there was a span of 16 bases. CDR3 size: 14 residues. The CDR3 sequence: CASSERLRGETQYF. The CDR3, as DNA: TGTGCCAGCAGTGAGCGGCTTCGGGGTGAGACCCAGTACTTC. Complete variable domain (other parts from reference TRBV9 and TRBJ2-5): DSGVTQTPKHLITATGQRVTLRCSPRSGDLSVYWYQQSLDQGLQFLIQYYNGEERAKGNILERFSAQQFPDLHSELNLSSLELGDSALYFCASSERLRGETQYFGPGTRLLVL.

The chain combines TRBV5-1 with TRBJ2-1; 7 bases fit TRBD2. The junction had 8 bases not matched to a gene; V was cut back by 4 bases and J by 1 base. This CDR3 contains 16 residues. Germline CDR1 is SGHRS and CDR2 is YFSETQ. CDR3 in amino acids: CASSPRGGGSYNEQFF. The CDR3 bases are TGCGCCAGCAGCCCCCGTGGCGGGGGATCCTACAATGAGCAGTTCTTC.

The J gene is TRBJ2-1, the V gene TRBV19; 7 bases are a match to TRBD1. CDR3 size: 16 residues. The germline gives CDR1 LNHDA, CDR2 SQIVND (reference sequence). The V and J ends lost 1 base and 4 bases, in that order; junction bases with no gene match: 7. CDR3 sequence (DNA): TGTGCCAGTAGTATAGCGGTGCCAGGGGGTTACAATGAGCAGTTCTTC. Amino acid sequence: CASSIAVPGGYNEQFF. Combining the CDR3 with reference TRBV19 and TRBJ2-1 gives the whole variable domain DGGITQSPKYLFRKEGQNVTLSCEQNLNHDAMYWYRQDPGQGLRLIYYSQIVNDFQKGDIAEGYSVSREKKESFPLTVTSAQKNPTAFYLCASSIAVPGGYNEQFFGPGTRLTVL.

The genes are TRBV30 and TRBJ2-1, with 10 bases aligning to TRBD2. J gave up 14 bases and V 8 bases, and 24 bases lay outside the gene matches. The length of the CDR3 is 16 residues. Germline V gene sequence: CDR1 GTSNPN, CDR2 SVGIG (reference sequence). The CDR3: CATESQREGRDARKFF. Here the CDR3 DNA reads TGTGCCACGGAGAGCCAGCGGGAGGGCCGTGACGCCCGAAAGTTCTTC.

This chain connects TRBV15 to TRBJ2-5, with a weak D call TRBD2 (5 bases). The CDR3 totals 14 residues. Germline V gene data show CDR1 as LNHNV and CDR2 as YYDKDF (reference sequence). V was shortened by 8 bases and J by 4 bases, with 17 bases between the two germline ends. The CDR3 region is CATSPGLGRETQYF. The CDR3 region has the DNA TGTGCCACCTCACCCGGCCTTGGGAGAGAGACCCAGTACTTC.

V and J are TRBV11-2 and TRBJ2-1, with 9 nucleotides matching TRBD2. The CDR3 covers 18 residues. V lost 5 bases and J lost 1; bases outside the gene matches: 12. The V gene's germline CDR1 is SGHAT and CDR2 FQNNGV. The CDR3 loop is CASSTPRSGSNSYNEQFF. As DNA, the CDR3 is TGTGCCAGCAGCACGCCCCGTAGCGGGAGTAATTCCTACAATGAGCAGTTCTTC. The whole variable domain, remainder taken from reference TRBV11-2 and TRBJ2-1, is EAGVAQSPRYKIIEKRQSVAFWCNPISGHATLYWYQQILGQGPKLLIQFQNNGVVDDSQLPKDRFSAERLKGVDSTLKIQPAKLEDSAVYLCASSTPRSGSNSYNEQFFGPGTRLTVL.

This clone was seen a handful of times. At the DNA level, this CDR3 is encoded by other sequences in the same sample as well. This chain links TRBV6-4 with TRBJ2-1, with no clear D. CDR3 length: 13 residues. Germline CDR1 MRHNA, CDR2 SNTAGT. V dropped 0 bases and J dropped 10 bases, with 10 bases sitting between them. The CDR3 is CASSDSPSNEQFF. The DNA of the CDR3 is TGTGCCAGCAGTGACTCCCCGAGTAACGAGCAGTTCTTC.

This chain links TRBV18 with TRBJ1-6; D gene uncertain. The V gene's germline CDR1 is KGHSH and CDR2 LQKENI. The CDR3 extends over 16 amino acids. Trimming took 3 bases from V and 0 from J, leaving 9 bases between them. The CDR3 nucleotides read TGTGCCAGCTCACCTGCGGGCAGCTCCTATAATTCACCCCTCCACTTT. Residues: CASSPAGSSYNSPLHF.

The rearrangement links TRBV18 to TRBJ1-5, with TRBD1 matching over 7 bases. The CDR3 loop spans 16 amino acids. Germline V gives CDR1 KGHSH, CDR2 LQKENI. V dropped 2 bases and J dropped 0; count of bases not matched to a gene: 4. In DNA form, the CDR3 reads TGTGCCAGCTCACCAGACAGGGTGAATAGCAATCAGCCCCAGCATTTT. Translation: CASSPDRVNSNQPQHF.

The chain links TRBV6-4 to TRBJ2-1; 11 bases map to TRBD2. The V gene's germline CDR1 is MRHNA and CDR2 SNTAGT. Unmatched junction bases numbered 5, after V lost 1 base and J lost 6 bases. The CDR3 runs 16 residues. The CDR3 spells CASSDFFSGRANEQFF. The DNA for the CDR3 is TGTGCCAGCAGTGACTTTTTTAGCGGGAGGGCCAATGAGCAGTTCTTC.

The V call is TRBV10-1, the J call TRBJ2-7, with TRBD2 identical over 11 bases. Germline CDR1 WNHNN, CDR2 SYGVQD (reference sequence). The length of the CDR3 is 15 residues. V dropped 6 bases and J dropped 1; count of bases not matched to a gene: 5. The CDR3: CASSRGLADSYEQYF. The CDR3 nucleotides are TGCGCCAGCAGCCGGGGACTAGCGGATTCCTACGAGCAGTACTTC.

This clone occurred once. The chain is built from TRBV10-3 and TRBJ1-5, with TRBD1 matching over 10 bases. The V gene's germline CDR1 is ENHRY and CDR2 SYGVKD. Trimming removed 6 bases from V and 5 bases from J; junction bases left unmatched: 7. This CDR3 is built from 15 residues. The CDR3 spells CAIRAGQGYDQPQHF. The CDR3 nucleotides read TGTGCCATCAGGGCGGGACAGGGGTACGATCAGCCCCAGCATTTT.